This T cell receptor (beta chain) appears in the sequencing data of a study of blood T cell repertoires in COVID-19. About the study: Recovered status applied to Cohort 3 donors who had two consecutive negative PCRs. It also applied to those with clearance or with symptom resolution. From T cells, B-cell-depleted T cells, or PBMCs came the material, which was cDNA or gDNA.

Assay used: immunoSEQ multiplex PCR; TCRdb lists only in-frame clones, some missing. Counted here are approximately 170,000 clones, roughly 85% occurring once; the ten biggest clones make up over 15%. Recruits, aged roughly 18 to 89 years, lived in 24 US areas. Donors were grouped by their self-reported clinical history. The CDR3 contains 15 residues. V was clipped by 0 bases and J by 3 bases; unmatched bases: 3. Germline V gene sequence: CDR1 SGHRS, CDR2 YFSETQ. The sequencing sample was made of PBMCs or T cells enriched from blood (not recorded which). The chain uses TRBV5-1 and TRBJ2-1, with 7 bases aligning to TRBD1. The sequence was obtained from a woman in her 70s in a cohort exposed to, infected with or recovered from COVID-19 (not recorded which). This CDR3 is CASSLEQGLYNEQFF. Here the CDR3 DNA reads TGCGCCAGCAGCTTGGAACAGGGGCTCTACAATGAGCAGTTCTTC.